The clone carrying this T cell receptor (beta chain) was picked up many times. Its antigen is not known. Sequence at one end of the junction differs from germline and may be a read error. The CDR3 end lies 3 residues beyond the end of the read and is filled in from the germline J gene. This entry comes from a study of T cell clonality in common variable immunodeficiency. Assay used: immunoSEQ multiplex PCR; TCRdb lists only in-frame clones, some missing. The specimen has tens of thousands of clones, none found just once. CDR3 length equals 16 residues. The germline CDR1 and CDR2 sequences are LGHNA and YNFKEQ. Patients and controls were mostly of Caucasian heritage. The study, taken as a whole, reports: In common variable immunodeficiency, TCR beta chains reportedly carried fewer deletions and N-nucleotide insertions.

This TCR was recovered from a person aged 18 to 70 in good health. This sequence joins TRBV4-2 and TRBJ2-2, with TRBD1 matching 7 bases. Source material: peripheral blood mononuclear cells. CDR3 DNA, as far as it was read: TGCGCCAGCAGCCAAGGGAGACAGGGCTACACCGGGGAG. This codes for CASSQGRQGYTGE. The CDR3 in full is CASSQGRQGYTGELFF.